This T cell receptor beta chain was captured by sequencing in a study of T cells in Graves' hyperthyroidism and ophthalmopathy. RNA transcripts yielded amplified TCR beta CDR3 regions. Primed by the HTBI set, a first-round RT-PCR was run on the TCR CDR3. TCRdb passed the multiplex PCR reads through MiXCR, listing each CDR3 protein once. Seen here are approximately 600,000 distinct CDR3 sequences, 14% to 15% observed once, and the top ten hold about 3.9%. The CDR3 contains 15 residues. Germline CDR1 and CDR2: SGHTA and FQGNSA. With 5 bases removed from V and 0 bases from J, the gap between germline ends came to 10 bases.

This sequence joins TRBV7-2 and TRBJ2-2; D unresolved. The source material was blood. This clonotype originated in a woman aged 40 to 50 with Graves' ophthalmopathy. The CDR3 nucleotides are TGTGCCAGCAGCAAATACCTCTCGAACACCGGGGAGCTGTTTTTT. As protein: CASSKYLSNTGELFF. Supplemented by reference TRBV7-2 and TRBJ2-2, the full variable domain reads GAGVSQSPSNKVTEKGKDVELRCDPISGHTALYWYRQSLGQGLEFLIYFQGNSAPDKSGLPSDRFSAERTGGSVSTLTIQRTQQEDSAVYLCASSKYLSNTGELFFGEGSRLTVL.